The source of this T cell receptor (beta chain) is a study of blood T cell repertoires in COVID-19. Overall study context: The United States, Italy and Spain provided the acute and convalescent COVID-19 samples.

The data were produced by immunoSEQ multiplex PCR, yet TCRdb's version contains in-frame clones alone and is incomplete. The sample has 250,000 or so clones, about 80% seen once. Germline V gene sequence: CDR1 SEHNR, CDR2 FQNEAQ (reference sequence). J lost 0 bases, V lost 5 bases, and 15 bases had no gene match. The CDR3 has 18 residues. The rearrangement links TRBV7-9 to TRBJ1-1; 7 bases are a match to TRBD1. Sequenced material: PBMCs or T cells enriched from blood (not recorded which). This clonotype originated in a man aged 45 to 65 who had recovered from COVID-19. The CDR3 sequence: CASSPRGSREIMNTEAFF. CDR3 DNA sequence: TGTGCCAGCAGCCCCAGGGGGTCCCGCGAAATTATGAACACTGAAGCTTTCTTT. Complete variable domain (other parts from reference TRBV7-9 and TRBJ1-1): DTGVSQNPRHKITKRGQNVTFRCDPISEHNRLYWYRQTLGQGPEFLTYFQNEAQLEKSRLLSDRFSAERPKGSFSTLEIQRTEQGDSAMYLCASSPRGSREIMNTEAFFGQGTRLTVV.